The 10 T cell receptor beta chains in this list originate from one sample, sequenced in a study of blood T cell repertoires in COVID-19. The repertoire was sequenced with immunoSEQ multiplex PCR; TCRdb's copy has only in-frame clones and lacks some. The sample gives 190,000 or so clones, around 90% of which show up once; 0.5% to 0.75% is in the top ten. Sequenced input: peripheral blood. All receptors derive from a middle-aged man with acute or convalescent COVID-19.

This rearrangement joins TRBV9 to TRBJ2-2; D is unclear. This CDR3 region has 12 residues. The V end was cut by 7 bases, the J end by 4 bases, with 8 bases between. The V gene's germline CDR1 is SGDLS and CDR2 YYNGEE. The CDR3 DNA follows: TGTGCCAGCGGAGCGCTCACCGGGGAGCTGTTTTTT. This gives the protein CASGALTGELFF. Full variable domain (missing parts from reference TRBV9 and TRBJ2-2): DSGVTQTPKHLITATGQRVTLRCSPRSGDLSVYWYQQSLDQGLQFLIQYYNGEERAKGNILERFSAQQFPDLHSELNLSSLELGDSALYFCASGALTGELFFGEGSRLTVL.

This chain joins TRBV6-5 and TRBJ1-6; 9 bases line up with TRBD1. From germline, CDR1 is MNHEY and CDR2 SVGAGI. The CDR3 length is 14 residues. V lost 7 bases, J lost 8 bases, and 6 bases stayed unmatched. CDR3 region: CASKKGQGHSPLHF. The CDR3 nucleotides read TGTGCCAGCAAAAAGGGACAGGGTCATTCACCCCTCCACTTT.

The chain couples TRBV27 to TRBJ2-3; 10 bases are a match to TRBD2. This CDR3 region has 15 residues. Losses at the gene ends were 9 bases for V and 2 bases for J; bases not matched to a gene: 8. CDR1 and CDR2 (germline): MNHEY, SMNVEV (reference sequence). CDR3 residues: CASGASGGDTDTQYF. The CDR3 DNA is TGTGCCAGTGGGGCTAGCGGGGGCGACACAGATACGCAGTATTTT.

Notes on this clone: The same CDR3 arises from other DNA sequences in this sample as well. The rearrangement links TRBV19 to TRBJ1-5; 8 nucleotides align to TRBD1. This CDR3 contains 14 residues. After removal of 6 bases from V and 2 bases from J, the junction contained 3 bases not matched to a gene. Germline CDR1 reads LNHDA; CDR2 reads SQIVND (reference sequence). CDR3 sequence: CASSGTGGNQPQHF. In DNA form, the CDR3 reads TGTGCCAGTAGCGGGACAGGAGGCAATCAGCCCCAGCATTTT.

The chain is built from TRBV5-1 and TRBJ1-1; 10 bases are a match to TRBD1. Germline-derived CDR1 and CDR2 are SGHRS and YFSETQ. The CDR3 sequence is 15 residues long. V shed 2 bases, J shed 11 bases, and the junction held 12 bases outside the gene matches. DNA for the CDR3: TGCGCCAGCAGCTTAACGACAGGGGGCGAGGTCGGTGCTTTCTTT. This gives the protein CASSLTTGGEVGAFF. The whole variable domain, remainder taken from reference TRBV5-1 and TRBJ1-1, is KAGVTQTPRYLIKTRGQQVTLSCSPISGHRSVSWYQQTPGQGLQFLFEYFSETQRNKGNFPGRFSGRQFSNSRSEMNVSTLELGDSALYLCASSLTTGGEVGAFFGQGTRLTVV.

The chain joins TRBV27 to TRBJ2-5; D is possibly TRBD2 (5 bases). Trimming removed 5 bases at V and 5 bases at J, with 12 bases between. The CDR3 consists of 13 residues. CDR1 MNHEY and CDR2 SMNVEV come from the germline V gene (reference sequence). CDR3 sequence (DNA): TGTGCCAGCAGTCACGAGGGATGGGAGACCCAGTACTTC. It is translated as CASSHEGWETQYF.

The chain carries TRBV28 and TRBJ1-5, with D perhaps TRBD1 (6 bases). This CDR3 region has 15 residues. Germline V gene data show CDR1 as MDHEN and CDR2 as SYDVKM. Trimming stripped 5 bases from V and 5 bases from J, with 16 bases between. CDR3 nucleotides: TGTGCCAGCAGTCCTTTGGTGGGGGCGGATCAGCCCCAGCATTTT. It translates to CASSPLVGADQPQHF.

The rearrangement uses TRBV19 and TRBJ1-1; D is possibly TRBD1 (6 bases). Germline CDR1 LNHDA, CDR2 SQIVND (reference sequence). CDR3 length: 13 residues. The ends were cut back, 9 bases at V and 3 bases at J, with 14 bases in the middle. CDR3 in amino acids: CASAGQTYTEAFF. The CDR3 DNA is TGTGCCAGCGCAGGACAGACTTACACTGAAGCTTTCTTT.

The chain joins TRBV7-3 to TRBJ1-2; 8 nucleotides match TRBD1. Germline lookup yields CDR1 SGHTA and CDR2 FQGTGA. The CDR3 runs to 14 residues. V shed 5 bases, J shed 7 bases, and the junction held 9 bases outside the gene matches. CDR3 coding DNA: TGTGCCAGCAGCCTCGACAGGGGTCCCGGTGGCTACACCTTC. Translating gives CASSLDRGPGGYTF. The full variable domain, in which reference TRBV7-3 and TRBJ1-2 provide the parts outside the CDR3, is GAGVSQTPSNKVTEKGKYVELRCDPISGHTALYWYRQSLGQGPEFLIYFQGTGAADDSGLPNDRFFAVRPEGSVSTLKIQRTERGDSAVYLCASSLDRGPGGYTFGSGTRLTVV.

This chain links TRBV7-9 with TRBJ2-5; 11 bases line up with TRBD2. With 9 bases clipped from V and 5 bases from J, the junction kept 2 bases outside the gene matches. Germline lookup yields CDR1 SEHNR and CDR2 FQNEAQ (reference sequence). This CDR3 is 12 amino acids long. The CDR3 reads CASIAGGETQYF. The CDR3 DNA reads TGTGCCAGTATAGCGGGAGGGGAGACCCAGTACTTC.